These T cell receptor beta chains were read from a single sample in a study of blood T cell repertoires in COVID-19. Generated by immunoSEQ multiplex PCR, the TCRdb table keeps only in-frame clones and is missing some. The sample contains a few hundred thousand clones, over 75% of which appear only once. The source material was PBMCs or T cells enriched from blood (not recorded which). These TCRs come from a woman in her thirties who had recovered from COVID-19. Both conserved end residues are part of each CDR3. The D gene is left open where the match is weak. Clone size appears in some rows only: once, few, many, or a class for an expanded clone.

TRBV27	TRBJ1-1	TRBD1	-	CASRLQQGWAEAFF	TGTGCCAGCAGGTTACAACAGGGGTGGGCTGAAGCTTTCTTT
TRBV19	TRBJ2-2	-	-	CASSIHRQYTGELFF	TGTGCCAGTAGTATCCACCGACAATACACCGGGGAGCTGTTTTTT
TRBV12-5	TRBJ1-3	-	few	CASGSSLGAGNTIYF	TGTGCTAGTGGTTCGAGTCTGGGGGCCGGAAACACCATATATTTT
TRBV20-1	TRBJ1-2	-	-	CSASNPSGNYGYTF	TGCAGTGCTAGTAACCCCTCAGGGAACTATGGCTACACCTTC
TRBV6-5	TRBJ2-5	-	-	CASARTREETQYF	TGTGCCAGCGCCCGCACCAGGGAAGAGACCCAGTACTTC
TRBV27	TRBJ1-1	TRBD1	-	CASSSYDRGLVAFF	TGTGCCAGCAGTTCCTATGACAGGGGGCTTGTAGCTTTCTTT
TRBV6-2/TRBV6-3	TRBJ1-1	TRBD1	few	CASSYGDRAAFF	TGTGCCAGCAGTTACGGCGACAGGGCTGCTTTCTTT
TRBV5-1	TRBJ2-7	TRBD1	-	CASSTGTVYSYEQYF	TGCGCCAGCAGCACCGGGACAGTTTACTCCTACGAGCAGTACTTC
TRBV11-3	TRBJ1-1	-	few	CASSPGRGREDTEAFF	TGTGCCAGCAGCCCAGGGCGGGGCAGGGAGGATACTGAAGCTTTCTTT
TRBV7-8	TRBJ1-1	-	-	CASSLLHTGSSTEAFF	TGTGCCAGCAGCTTACTCCATACAGGGAGTTCAACTGAAGCTTTCTTT
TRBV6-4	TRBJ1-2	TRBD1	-	CASSPGGQPYGYTF	TGTGCCAGCAGCCCCGGGGGACAGCCCTATGGCTACACCTTC
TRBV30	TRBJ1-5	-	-	CAWRTRQSNQPQHF	TGTGCCTGGCGGACAAGACAGAGCAATCAGCCCCAGCATTTT
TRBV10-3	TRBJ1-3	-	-	CAISGRDTIYF	TGTGCCATCAGTGGACGGGATACCATATATTTT
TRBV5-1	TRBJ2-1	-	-	CASSLETEYNEQFF	TGCGCCAGCAGCTTGGAGACGGAGTACAATGAGCAGTTCTTC
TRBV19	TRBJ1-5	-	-	CASSSRGGGSNQPQHF	TGTGCCAGTAGTTCCCGAGGCGGGGGAAGCAATCAGCCCCAGCATTTT
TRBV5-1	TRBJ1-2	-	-	CASSFTVTANYGYTF	TGCGCCAGCAGCTTCACCGTGACTGCTAACTATGGCTACACCTTC
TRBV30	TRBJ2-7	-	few	CAWQGGSYEQYF	TGTGCCTGGCAAGGGGGATCCTACGAGCAGTACTTC
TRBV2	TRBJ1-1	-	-	CASNLQGAEAFF	TGTGCCAGCAACTTGCAAGGAGCGGAAGCTTTCTTT
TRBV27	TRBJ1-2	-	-	CASSPLADNYGYTF	TGTGCCAGCAGTCCTTTGGCGGATAACTATGGCTACACCTTC
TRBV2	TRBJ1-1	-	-	CASEDSLRVLGEAFF	TGTGCCAGCGAAGACAGCCTAAGGGTTCTGGGTGAAGCTTTCTTT
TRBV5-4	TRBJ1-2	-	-	CASSPDNPNGLLYGYTF	TGTGCCAGCAGCCCCGATAACCCCAACGGACTGCTCTATGGCTACACCTTC
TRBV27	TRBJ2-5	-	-	CASSLIQGWGTQYF	TGTGCCAGCAGTCTTATCCAGGGGTGGGGGACCCAGTACTTC
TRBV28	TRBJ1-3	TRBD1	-	CASEDRGTGNTIYF	TGTGCCAGCGAGGACAGGGGAACTGGAAACACCATATATTTT
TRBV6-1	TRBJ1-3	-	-	CASSVQGLDSGNTIYF	TGTGCCAGCAGTGTACAGGGCCTCGACTCTGGAAACACCATATATTTT
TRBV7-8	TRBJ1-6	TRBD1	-	CASSYGSGTGNSPLHF	TGTGCCAGCAGTTACGGATCGGGGACAGGAAATTCACCCCTCCACTTT
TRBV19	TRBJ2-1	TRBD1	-	CASSLGRGNEQFF	TGTGCCAGTAGTCTGGGCAGGGGGAATGAGCAGTTCTTC
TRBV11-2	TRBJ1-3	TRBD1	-	CASSRGGQGLFSGNTIYF	TGTGCCAGCAGCCGAGGTGGACAGGGCCTTTTCTCTGGAAACACCATATATTTT
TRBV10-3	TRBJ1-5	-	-	CAISAGLYSNQPQHF	TGTGCCATCAGTGCAGGGCTTTATAGCAATCAGCCCCAGCATTTT
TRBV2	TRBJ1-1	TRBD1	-	CASIPRQGGNTEAFF	TGTGCCAGCATCCCCCGGCAAGGGGGCAACACTGAAGCTTTCTTT
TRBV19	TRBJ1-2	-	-	CASSYKGHINGYTF	TGTGCCAGTAGCTACAAGGGACACATTAATGGCTACACCTTC
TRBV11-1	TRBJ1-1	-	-	CASSLDRNTEAFF	TGTGCCAGCAGCTTAGACAGGAACACTGAAGCTTTCTTT
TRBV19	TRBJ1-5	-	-	CASKELPNQPQHF	TGTGCCAGTAAGGAGCTCCCGAATCAGCCCCAGCATTTT
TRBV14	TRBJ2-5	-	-	CASSQEAGAVIKETQYF	TGTGCCAGCAGCCAAGAGGCAGGGGCGGTAATTAAAGAGACCCAGTACTTC
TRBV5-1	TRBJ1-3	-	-	CASSLGQYSGNTIYF	TGCGCCAGCAGCTTGGGACAGTACTCTGGAAACACCATATATTTT